This is a list of T cell receptor beta chains from one sample in a study of cytotoxic CD8 clonotypes in ibrutinib-treated CLL. The protocol was immunoSEQ multiplex PCR, while the TCRdb copy is restricted to in-frame clones and leaves out a portion. Found here are some 150,000 clones, 70% to 80% of them singletons; the top ten hold around 30%. The sample consisted of PBMCs, taken after 12 months of ibrutinib treatment. The receptors derive from a human donor with chronic lymphocytic leukemia. CDR3s include the opening cysteine and the closing phenylalanine or tryptophan. The D gene is left open where the match is weak. Clone sizes are given selectively: once, few, many, or a class where the clone is expanded.

v_call	clone_size	j_call	d_call	cdr3_nt	cdr3_aa
TRBV5-1	.	TRBJ2-7	.	TGCGCCAGCAGCAACGACAGCCTCTACGAGCAGTACTTC	CASSNDSLYEQYF
TRBV28	.	TRBJ1-2	.	TGTGCCAGCGCCCTGGCCTATGGCTACACCTTC	CASALAYGYTF
TRBV2	.	TRBJ2-3	TRBD2	TGTGCCAGCAGTGAAGCGCTACTAGCGAGCACAGATACGCAGTATTTT	CASSEALLASTDTQYF
TRBV19	.	TRBJ2-1	.	TGTGCCAGTAGTAGCTCCCACAACTCCTACAATGAGCAGTTCTTC	CASSSSHNSYNEQFF
TRBV9	.	TRBJ2-3	TRBD2	TGTGCCAGCAACGGGAGGGCCTGGGGAGATACGCAGTATTTT	CASNGRAWGDTQYF
TRBV5-1	.	TRBJ2-3	TRBD1	TGCGCCAGCAGCCGACAGGGAACAGATACGCAGTATTTT	CASSRQGTDTQYF
TRBV15	once	TRBJ2-1	.	TGTGCCACCAGCGGACAGTGGGATGAGCAGTTCTTC	CATSGQWDEQFF
TRBV11-3	once	TRBJ2-1	.	TGTGCCAGCAGCTTAGCATTGTACCTGGAGCCCACGAGCTCCTACAATGAGCAGTTCTTC	CASSLALYLEPTSSYNEQFF
TRBV9	few	TRBJ2-3	.	TGTGCCAGCAGCGGCGGGACCATCACAGATACGCAGTATTTT	CASSGGTITDTQYF
TRBV30	.	TRBJ2-3	.	TGTGCCTGGAGTGTAGGTACAGATACGCAGTATTTT	CAWSVGTDTQYF
TRBV19	.	TRBJ1-1	.	TGTGCCAGTAGTAGTCCTGGCGCCACTGAAGCTTTCTTT	CASSSPGATEAFF
TRBV5-8	.	TRBJ1-2	.	TGTGCCAGCAGCATCCAGGGAAACTATGGCTACACCTTC	CASSIQGNYGYTF
TRBV19	.	TRBJ1-4	.	TGTGCCAGTAGTACTATACAGGGCACCTCTGAAAAACTGTTTTTT	CASSTIQGTSEKLFF
TRBV4-2	few	TRBJ2-1	TRBD2	TGTGCCAGCAGCCAAGATATGCGGGAGAGGGCCTACAATGAGCAGTTCTTC	CASSQDMRERAYNEQFF
TRBV30	.	TRBJ1-5	.	TGTGCCTGGAAACTACCGGGACTGATCAATCAGCCCCAGCATTTT	CAWKLPGLINQPQHF
TRBV30	.	TRBJ1-2	.	TGTGCCTGGGTCAATCCAAACTATGGCTACACCTTC	CAWVNPNYGYTF
TRBV6-5	.	TRBJ2-1	.	TGTGCCAGCAGTTACACCTCCGCGGCGGGTCGGGATGAGCAGTTCTTC	CASSYTSAAGRDEQFF
TRBV11-2	many	TRBJ1-1	.	TGTGCCAGCAGGAAACGAGGAGGGATGAACACTGAAGCTTTCTTT	CASRKRGGMNTEAFF
TRBV5-6	.	TRBJ1-5	.	TGTGCCAGCAGCTGGGGGACTGAAAGCAATCAGCCCCAGCATTTT	CASSWGTESNQPQHF
TRBV28	many	TRBJ2-2	.	TGTGCCAGCAGCCTTAGACAGACCGGGGAGCTGTTTTTT	CASSLRQTGELFF
TRBV28	.	TRBJ1-2	.	TGTGCCAGCACCATCGACGGGGCGGGTGGCTACACCTTC	CASTIDGAGGYTF
TRBV6-5	once	TRBJ2-7	.	TGTGCCAGTAAGAAGTACTACGAGCAGTACTTC	CASKKYYEQYF
TRBV7-9	.	TRBJ2-3	TRBD1	TGTGCCAGCACTGCTAAGGGGGCCCTGAGCGGAGATACGCAGTATTTT	CASTAKGALSGDTQYF
TRBV28	.	TRBJ2-1	TRBD2	TGTGCCAGCAACCTAGCGGGGGTTTACAATGAGCAGTTCTTC	CASNLAGVYNEQFF
TRBV28	.	TRBJ1-5	TRBD1	TGTGCCAGCAGGCAGACAGGGAGCAATCAGCCCCAGCATTTT	CASRQTGSNQPQHF
TRBV10-2	few	TRBJ2-1	TRBD2	TGCGCCAGCACGGGCTTATCGGGGGGGCTAGATGAGCAGTTCTTC	CASTGLSGGLDEQFF
TRBV28	.	TRBJ2-7	TRBD1	TGTGCCAGCAGTCCGAGAGGACAGGGGCATTGGTCTTACGAGCAGTACTTC	CASSPRGQGHWSYEQYF
TRBV25-1	.	TRBJ2-7	.	TGTGCCAGCAGTGAACGAGGGGACTTTTGGGCCTACGAGCAGTACTTC	CASSERGDFWAYEQYF
TRBV28	few	TRBJ1-6	.	TGTGCCAGCAGGGAAAGGCGGGTTTCACCCCTCCACTTT	CASRERRVSPLHF
TRBV28	few	TRBJ1-2	.	TGTGCCAGCAGTACCGGCTACTATGGCTACACCTTC	CASSTGYYGYTF
TRBV5-1	.	TRBJ2-2	TRBD2	TGCGCCAGCAGCGCTTCACTAGCGGGAGCCGGGGAGCTGTTTTTT	CASSASLAGAGELFF
TRBV7-2	.	TRBJ2-1	.	TGTGCCAGCAGCCGGTCCGGAGGGAATGAGCAGTTCTTC	CASSRSGGNEQFF
TRBV28	.	TRBJ2-3	.	TGTGCCAGCAGTCCCGCCCAGGGGCGGGATACGCAGTATTTT	CASSPAQGRDTQYF
TRBV18	.	TRBJ2-5	.	TGTGCCAGCTCACCGACACTAGCAGCACAAGAGACCCAGTACTTC	CASSPTLAAQETQYF
TRBV9	once	TRBJ2-1	TRBD2	TGTGCCAGCAGCGTAGATAGCGGGGGTGCCTACAATGAGCAGTTCTTC	CASSVDSGGAYNEQFF
TRBV6-1	few	TRBJ2-3	.	TGTGCCAGCATCTGGGGGAGTAGCACAGATACGCAGTATTTT	CASIWGSSTDTQYF
TRBV7-2	.	TRBJ1-2	.	TGTGCCAGCAGCTTAGGATTAGACTATGGCTACACCTTC	CASSLGLDYGYTF
TRBV20-1	once	TRBJ2-3	.	TGCAGTGCTGGACAAGATACGCAGTATTTT	CSAGQDTQYF
TRBV7-2	.	TRBJ2-7	TRBD1	TGTGCCAGCAGCACAGGGACAGGCCGTTCCTACGAGCAGTACTTC	CASSTGTGRSYEQYF
TRBV28	once	TRBJ1-1	.	TGTGCCAGCAGTTTGACCCCGAACACTGAAGCTTTCTTT	CASSLTPNTEAFF
TRBV4-2	.	TRBJ2-7	.	TGTGCCAGCAGCCAAGAGGGACTGGACACCTACGAGCAGTACTTC	CASSQEGLDTYEQYF
TRBV7-9	many	TRBJ1-6	.	TGTGCCAGCAGCTATGAACAGAGTTCACCCCTCCACTTT	CASSYEQSSPLHF
TRBV7-9	.	TRBJ1-1	.	TGTGCCAGCAGCCTCCTTCGTGGGGACACTGAAGCTTTCTTT	CASSLLRGDTEAFF
TRBV6-1	medium-sized	TRBJ2-7	TRBD1	TGTGCCAGCAGCTGGGACAGGACCAACGAGCAGTACTTC	CASSWDRTNEQYF
TRBV14	.	TRBJ1-4	.	TGTGCCAGCAGCCCTCGTTGGGGCTTCGGGGAAAAACTGTTTTTT	CASSPRWGFGEKLFF
TRBV7-2	.	TRBJ2-2	.	TGTGCCAGCAGCTTAGAGCTAACTAGCTGGGGCACCGGGGAGCTGTTTTTT	CASSLELTSWGTGELFF
TRBV2	.	TRBJ2-5	.	TGTGCCAGCAGACTACAAGAGACCCAGTACTTC	CASRLQETQYF
TRBV9	.	TRBJ1-5	TRBD1	TGTGCCAGCAGCGGGACAGGGTTCAGGAATCAGCCCCAGCATTTT	CASSGTGFRNQPQHF
TRBV29-1	.	TRBJ2-5	.	TGCAGCGCGGAAGGTGCGCGGGGCTCTAGCGAGACCCAGTACTTC	CSAEGARGSSETQYF
TRBV4-1	.	TRBJ2-1	.	TGCGCCAGCAGCCAAGGAGAGGGGGACAATGAGCAGTTCTTC	CASSQGEGDNEQFF
TRBV19	once	TRBJ2-3	TRBD2	TGTGCCAGTAGTATGGGCCGTGCGCTAGCGGGGGCAGATACGCAGTATTTT	CASSMGRALAGADTQYF
TRBV7-3	.	TRBJ2-6	TRBD1	TGTGCCAGCAGCCCCCACCAGCGACAGGGCACTGGGGCCAACGTCCTGACTTTC	CASSPHQRQGTGANVLTF
TRBV2	.	TRBJ2-6	.	TGTGCCAGCAGCGAAAGCTCTACGGCCAACGTCCTGACTTTC	CASSESSTANVLTF
TRBV15	.	TRBJ1-1	.	TGTGCCACCAGCAGAGGAGGAAGCGCTGAAGCTTTCTTT	CATSRGGSAEAFF
TRBV6-5	.	TRBJ1-5	.	TGTGCCAGCAGTTACGGGGGGGCCCAGGGGAATCAGCCCCAGCATTTT	CASSYGGAQGNQPQHF